Detailed here is one T cell receptor beta chain. The sample comes from a study of blood T cell repertoires in COVID-19. Cohorts were determined from participant-reported clinical history. Some clones are missing from TCRdb's copy, which holds only in-frame ones; the method was immunoSEQ multiplex PCR. The data show some 180,000 clones, with 84% seen just once and roughly 3.1% held by the top ten. CDR3 length: 15 amino acids. Trimming at V came to 8 bases and at J to 6 bases, leaving 15 bases not matched to a gene. Germline loops: CDR1 SNHLY, CDR2 FYNNEI. The rearrangement joins TRBV2 to TRBJ2-7; 8 bases are a match to TRBD1. Source material: PBMCs or T cells enriched from blood (not recorded which). The TCR sequence derives from a woman between 25 and 40 years old who had been exposed to COVID-19. The CDR3 sequence is CASSTQGTGGGEQYF. DNA of the CDR3: TGTGCCAGCTCGACCCAGGGAACAGGGGGAGGCGAGCAGTACTTC. Using reference TRBV2 and TRBJ2-7 for the parts outside the CDR3, the full variable domain is EPEVTQTPSHQVTQMGQEVILRCVPISNHLYFYWYRQILGQKVEFLVSFYNNEISEKSEIFDDQFSVERPDGSNFTLKIRSTKLEDSAMYFCASSTQGTGGGEQYFGPGTRLTVT.